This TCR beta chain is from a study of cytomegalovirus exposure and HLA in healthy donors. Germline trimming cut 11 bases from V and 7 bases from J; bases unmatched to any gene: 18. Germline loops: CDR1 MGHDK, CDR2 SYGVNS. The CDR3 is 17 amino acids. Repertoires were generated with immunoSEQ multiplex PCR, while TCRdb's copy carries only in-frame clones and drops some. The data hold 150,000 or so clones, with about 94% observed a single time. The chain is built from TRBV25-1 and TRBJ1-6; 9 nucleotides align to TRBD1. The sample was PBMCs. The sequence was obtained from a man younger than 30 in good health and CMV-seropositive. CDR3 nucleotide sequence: TGTGCCGCCAGCGTATTCCGCCGTGGGACAGGGAATTCACCCCTCCACTTT. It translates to CAASVFRRGTGNSPLHF.